A selection of T cell receptor beta chains follows, all from one sample in a study of CD8+ T cells in alopecia areata. TCRdb keeps only in-frame clones here, not all; method: immunoSEQ multiplex PCR. The data hold 150,000 to 200,000 clones, with around 55% observed a single time. Sequencing used CD4+ T cells sorted from blood. These receptors all stem from a human donor in good health. Each CDR3 is given with its conserved first and last residue. The order of the fields is CDR3 length, clone size, D gene, V gene, J gene, CDR3 DNA, CDR3 protein. The D gene is left open where the match is weak. Clone size is given for some rows only: seen once, a few or many times, or a class if the clone is expanded.

14,.,.,TRBV30,TRBJ2-2,TGTGCCTGGATAAGACAGGTGAACACCGGGGAGCTGTTTTTT,CAWIRQVNTGELFF
14,.,.,TRBV27,TRBJ1-1,TGTGCCAGCAGTTTAAGGGGTTTCACCACTGAAGCTTTCTTT,CASSLRGFTTEAFF
13,.,TRBD1,TRBV30,TRBJ1-2,TGTGCCTGGAGTGTGTCCGGGACAGTCCCTCACACCTTC,CAWSVSGTVPHTF
13,few,TRBD2,TRBV28,TRBJ2-7,TGTGCCAGCAGTTCCGGCGGGAGCGCGCAGCAGTACTTC,CASSSGGSAQQYF
12,.,.,TRBV7-9,TRBJ2-3,TGTGCCAGCAGCTTAGACACAGATACGCAGTATTTT,CASSLDTDTQYF
15,few,.,TRBV7-9,TRBJ2-1,TGTGCCAGCGCGTGGTCCGAGACTAGAAATAATGAGCAGTTCTTC,CASAWSETRNNEQFF
15,.,TRBD1,TRBV2,TRBJ2-4,TGTGCCAGCAGGACCGGACAGGGGGCGCGGGGCCCACAGTACTTC,CASRTGQGARGPQYF
14,.,TRBD2,TRBV13,TRBJ2-1,TGTGCCAGCAGCATAAGCGGGAGTTACAATGAGCAGTTCTTC,CASSISGSYNEQFF
13,.,.,TRBV14,TRBJ2-7,TGTGCCAGCAGTCTACACCCCGGGGGCGAGCAGTACTTC,CASSLHPGGEQYF
14,.,.,TRBV29-1,TRBJ1-4,TGCAGCGTTGTACCGGGAGGTCCCGGGGGGAAACTGTTTTTT,CSVVPGGPGGKLFF
14,few,TRBD2,TRBV7-2,TRBJ2-5,TGTGCCAGCAGTGGAAGCGGGAGGTCAGAGACCCAGTACTTC,CASSGSGRSETQYF
11,.,.,TRBV10-3,TRBJ1-1,TGTGCCTCGGCCGGGGACACTGAAGCTTTCTTT,CASAGDTEAFF
13,.,.,TRBV29-1,TRBJ1-1,TGCAGCGTTGTGGGACGGATGAACACTGAAGCTTTCTTT,CSVVGRMNTEAFF
15,.,TRBD2,TRBV6-6,TRBJ2-1,TGTGCCAGCACCAGGGGGGGACTAGCGTCAGAAGAGCAGTTCTTC,CASTRGGLASEEQFF
13,.,TRBD1,TRBV30,TRBJ1-4,TGTGCCTGCACAGGGGCGGCTAATGAAAAACTGTTTTTT,CACTGAANEKLFF
13,.,.,TRBV29-1,TRBJ2-5,TGCAGCGTTGAAGATCTCAGTCGGGAGACCCAGTACTTC,CSVEDLSRETQYF
15,.,.,TRBV11-1,TRBJ2-7,TGTGCCAGCAGCTTAGACCCACTCAGATCCTACGAGCAGTACTTC,CASSLDPLRSYEQYF
13,once,TRBD2,TRBV5-1,TRBJ2-7,TGCGCCAGCAGTGCTAGCGGGAGGCGCGAGCAGTACTTC,CASSASGRREQYF
16,.,TRBD1,TRBV4-2,TRBJ1-2,TGTGCCAGCAGCCAAGATGTGGAAGGGGGCTTCTATGGCTACACCTTC,CASSQDVEGGFYGYTF
15,.,.,TRBV5-1,TRBJ1-1,TGCGCCAGCAGCTTGGGAAATTCGCAGAACACTGAAGCTTTCTTT,CASSLGNSQNTEAFF
13,.,TRBD1,TRBV7-9,TRBJ2-7,TGTGCCAGCAGATCTCAGGGGGTCAACGAGCAGTACTTC,CASRSQGVNEQYF
12,few,.,TRBV7-3,TRBJ2-5,TGTGCCAGCAGCCCTGTGAGGGAGACCCAGTACTTC,CASSPVRETQYF
14,.,.,TRBV29-1,TRBJ2-7,TGCAGCGTTGAGGGCGGAGTAATACCGTACGAGCAGTACTTC,CSVEGGVIPYEQYF
14,.,.,TRBV6-5,TRBJ2-2,TGTGCCAGCAGGACACAGGGAGCCACCGGGGAGCTGTTTTTT,CASRTQGATGELFF
13,once,.,TRBV7-9,TRBJ1-1,TGTGCCAGCAGCTTAGCCAAGAACACTGAAGCTTTCTTT,CASSLAKNTEAFF
14,.,.,TRBV29-1,TRBJ2-3,TGCAGCGTTGAAGACCCGGGGGGCACAGATACGCAGTATTTT,CSVEDPGGTDTQYF
13,few,.,TRBV5-6,TRBJ2-5,TGTGCCAGCAGACCAGCGGTTAGTGAGACCCAGTACTTC,CASRPAVSETQYF
14,.,.,TRBV7-9,TRBJ1-1,TGTGCCAGCAGCCCAATGGGGGGGGCAGCGGGAGCTTTCTTT,CASSPMGGAAGAFF
15,.,.,TRBV7-8,TRBJ2-2,TGTGCCAGCAGCTTAGGACAGACTTACACCGGGGAGCTGTTTTTT,CASSLGQTYTGELFF